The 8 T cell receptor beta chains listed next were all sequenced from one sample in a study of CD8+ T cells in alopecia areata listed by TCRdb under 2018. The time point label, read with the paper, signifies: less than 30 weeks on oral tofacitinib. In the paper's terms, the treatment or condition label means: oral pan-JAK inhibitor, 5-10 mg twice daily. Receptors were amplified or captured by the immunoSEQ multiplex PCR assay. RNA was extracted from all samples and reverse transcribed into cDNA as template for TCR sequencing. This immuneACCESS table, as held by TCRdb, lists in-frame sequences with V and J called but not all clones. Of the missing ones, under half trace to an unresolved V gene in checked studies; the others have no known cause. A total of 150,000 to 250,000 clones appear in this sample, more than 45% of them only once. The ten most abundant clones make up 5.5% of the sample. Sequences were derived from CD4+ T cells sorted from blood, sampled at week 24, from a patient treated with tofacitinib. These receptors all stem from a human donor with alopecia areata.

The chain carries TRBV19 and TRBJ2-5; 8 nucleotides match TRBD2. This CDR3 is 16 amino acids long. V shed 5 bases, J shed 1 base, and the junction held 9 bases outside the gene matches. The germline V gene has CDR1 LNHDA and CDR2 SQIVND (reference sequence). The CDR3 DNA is TGTGCCAGTAGTGCCCGGGGACGGGGGGGCCAAGAGACCCAGTACTTC. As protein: CASSARGRGGQETQYF.

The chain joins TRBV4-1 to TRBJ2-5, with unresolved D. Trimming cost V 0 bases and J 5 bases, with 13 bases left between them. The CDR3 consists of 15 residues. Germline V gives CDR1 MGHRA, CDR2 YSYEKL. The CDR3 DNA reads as TGCGCCAGCAGCCAAGATGGTCAAAGGCGGGAGACCCAGTACTTC. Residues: CASSQDGQRRETQYF.

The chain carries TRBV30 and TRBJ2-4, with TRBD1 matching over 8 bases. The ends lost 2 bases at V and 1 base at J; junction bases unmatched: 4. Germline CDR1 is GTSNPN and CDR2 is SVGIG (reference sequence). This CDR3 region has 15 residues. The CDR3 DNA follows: TGTGCCTGGAGTCGGACAGGGTACGCCAAAAACATTCAGTACTTC. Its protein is CAWSRTGYAKNIQYF.

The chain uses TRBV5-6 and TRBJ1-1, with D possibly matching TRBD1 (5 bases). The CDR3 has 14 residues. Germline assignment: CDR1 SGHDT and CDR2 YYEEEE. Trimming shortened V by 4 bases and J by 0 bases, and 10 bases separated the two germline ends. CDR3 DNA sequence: TGTGCCAGCAGCGGGACCGGGTTGAACACTGAAGCTTTCTTT. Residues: CASSGTGLNTEAFF. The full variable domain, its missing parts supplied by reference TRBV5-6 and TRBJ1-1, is DAGVTQSPTHLIKTRGQQVTLRCSPKSGHDTVSWYQQALGQGPQFIFQYYEEEERQRGNFPDRFSGHQFPNYSSELNVNALLLGDSALYLCASSGTGLNTEAFFGQGTRLTVV.

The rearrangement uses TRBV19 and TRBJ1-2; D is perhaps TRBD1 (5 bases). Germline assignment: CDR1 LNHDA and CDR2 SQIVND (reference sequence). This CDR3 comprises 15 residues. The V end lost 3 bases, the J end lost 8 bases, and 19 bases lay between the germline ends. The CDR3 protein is CASSISSGTGRGYTF. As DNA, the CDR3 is TGTGCCAGTAGTATTTCTTCCGGGACGGGGAGAGGCTACACCTTC. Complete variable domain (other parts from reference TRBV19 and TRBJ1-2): DGGITQSPKYLFRKEGQNVTLSCEQNLNHDAMYWYRQDPGQGLRLIYYSQIVNDFQKGDIAEGYSVSREKKESFPLTVTSAQKNPTAFYLCASSISSGTGRGYTFGSGTRLTVV.

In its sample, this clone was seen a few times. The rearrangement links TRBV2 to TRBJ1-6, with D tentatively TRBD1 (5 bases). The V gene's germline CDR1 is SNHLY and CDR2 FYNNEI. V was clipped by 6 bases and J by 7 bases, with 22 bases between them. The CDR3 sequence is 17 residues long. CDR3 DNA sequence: TGTGCCAGCAGCCAAGGAACGAGGACACGGCAGAATTCACCCCTCCACTTT. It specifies CASSQGTRTRQNSPLHF. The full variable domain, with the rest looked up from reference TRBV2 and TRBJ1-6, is EPEVTQTPSHQVTQMGQEVILRCVPISNHLYFYWYRQILGQKVEFLVSFYNNEISEKSEIFDDQFSVERPDGSNFTLKIRSTKLEDSAMYFCASSQGTRTRQNSPLHFGNGTRLTVT.

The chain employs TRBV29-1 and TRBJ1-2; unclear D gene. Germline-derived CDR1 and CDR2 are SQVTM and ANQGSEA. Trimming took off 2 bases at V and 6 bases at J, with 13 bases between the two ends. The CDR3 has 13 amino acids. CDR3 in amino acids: CSVESHRENGYTF. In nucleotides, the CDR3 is TGCAGCGTTGAATCCCACAGAGAGAATGGCTACACCTTC.

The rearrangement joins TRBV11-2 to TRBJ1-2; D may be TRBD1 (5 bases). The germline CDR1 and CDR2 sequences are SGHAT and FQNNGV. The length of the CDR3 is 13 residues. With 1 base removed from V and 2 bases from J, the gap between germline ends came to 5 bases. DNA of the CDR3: TGTGCCAGCAGCTTAGGGGGCAACTATGGCTACACCTTC. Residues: CASSLGGNYGYTF. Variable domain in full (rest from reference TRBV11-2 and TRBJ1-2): EAGVAQSPRYKIIEKRQSVAFWCNPISGHATLYWYQQILGQGPKLLIQFQNNGVVDDSQLPKDRFSAERLKGVDSTLKIQPAKLEDSAVYLCASSLGGNYGYTFGSGTRLTVV.